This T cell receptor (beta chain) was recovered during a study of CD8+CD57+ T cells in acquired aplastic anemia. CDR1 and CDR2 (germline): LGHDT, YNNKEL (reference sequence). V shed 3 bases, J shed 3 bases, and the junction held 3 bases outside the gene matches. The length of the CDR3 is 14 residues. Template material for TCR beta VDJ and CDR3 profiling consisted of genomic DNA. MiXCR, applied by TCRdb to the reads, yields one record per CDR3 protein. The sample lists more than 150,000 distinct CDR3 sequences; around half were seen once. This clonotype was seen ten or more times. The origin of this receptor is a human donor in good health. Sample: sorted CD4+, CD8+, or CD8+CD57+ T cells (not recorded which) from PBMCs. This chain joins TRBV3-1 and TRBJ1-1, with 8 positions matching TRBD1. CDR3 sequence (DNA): TGTGCCAGCAGCCACTACAGGGGGGACACTGAAGCTTTCTTT. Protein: CASSHYRGDTEAFF.